Listed below are T cell receptor beta chains from one sample, sequenced in a study of PD-L1 blockade in urothelial cancer. Here immunoSEQ multiplex PCR was the method, and the copy in TCRdb shows in-frame clones only, minus some. The table has about 81,000 clones, about 82% seen once. Sequencing used PBMCs, obtained around atezolizumab (anti-PD-L1) treatment. The receptors here all came from a middle-aged man with urothelial cancer. Both conserved end residues are part of each CDR3. Fields, in order: J gene, V gene, CDR3 protein.

J gene: TRBJ2-1; V gene: TRBV5-5; CDR3 protein: CASSFSGQNNEQFF
J gene: TRBJ1-1; V gene: TRBV28; CDR3 protein: CASSLFTGGWAFF
J gene: TRBJ2-1; V gene: TRBV28; CDR3 protein: CASNLGGDASEQFF
J gene: TRBJ1-1; V gene: TRBV2; CDR3 protein: CASKDRENTEAFF
J gene: TRBJ2-2; V gene: TRBV28; CDR3 protein: CASSLAAGMNTGELFF
J gene: TRBJ2-1; V gene: TRBV6-5; CDR3 protein: CASRSSGSSYNEQFF
J gene: TRBJ2-5; V gene: TRBV30; CDR3 protein: CAWSVLEERGTQYF
J gene: TRBJ1-2; V gene: TRBV29-1; CDR3 protein: CSAGTHNYGYTF
J gene: TRBJ2-7; V gene: TRBV11-3; CDR3 protein: CASSSGQGAYEQYF
J gene: TRBJ1-1; V gene: TRBV4-2; CDR3 protein: CASSQSIVNTEAFF
J gene: TRBJ2-6; V gene: TRBV5-1; CDR3 protein: CASRDSGFSGANVLTF
J gene: TRBJ2-7; V gene: TRBV5-1; CDR3 protein: CASSKASGIDLREQYF
J gene: TRBJ2-1; V gene: TRBV2; CDR3 protein: CASSVGSSGSDEQFF
J gene: TRBJ2-7; V gene: TRBV28; CDR3 protein: CASSLFRRDRGSYEQYF
J gene: TRBJ2-1; V gene: TRBV9; CDR3 protein: CASARASGGGNEQFF
J gene: TRBJ2-3; V gene: TRBV2; CDR3 protein: CASSDGDRGRGTDTQYF
J gene: TRBJ2-1; V gene: TRBV5-1; CDR3 protein: CASSRGPLDEQFF
J gene: TRBJ2-5; V gene: TRBV5-4; CDR3 protein: CASSTRQGAQETQYF
J gene: TRBJ2-5; V gene: TRBV28; CDR3 protein: CASSLGTVQETQYF
J gene: TRBJ2-7; V gene: TRBV7-8; CDR3 protein: CASSLLLTSYEQYF
J gene: TRBJ2-7; V gene: TRBV5-6; CDR3 protein: CASSSPGEQYF
J gene: TRBJ1-2; V gene: TRBV19; CDR3 protein: CASSRAQRNGYTF
J gene: TRBJ2-3; V gene: TRBV2; CDR3 protein: CARAEDTQYF
J gene: TRBJ2-7; V gene: TRBV7-6; CDR3 protein: CASSQGGGIYEQYF
J gene: TRBJ2-5; V gene: TRBV14; CDR3 protein: CASSQDPGNQYF
J gene: TRBJ2-2; V gene: TRBV5-6; CDR3 protein: CASSDSGTSGELFF
J gene: TRBJ1-1; V gene: TRBV5-1; CDR3 protein: CASSLGGNTEAFF
J gene: TRBJ2-7; V gene: TRBV7-2; CDR3 protein: CASSLGNRGREQYF
J gene: TRBJ2-3; V gene: TRBV5-6; CDR3 protein: CASSRSGGVSGGTDTQYF
J gene: TRBJ2-3; V gene: TRBV10-3; CDR3 protein: CAISESDRGTDTQYF
J gene: TRBJ2-5; V gene: TRBV27; CDR3 protein: CAIKERTYGVQYF
J gene: TRBJ1-3; V gene: TRBV6-5; CDR3 protein: CASSRQVGSGNTIYF
J gene: TRBJ2-1; V gene: TRBV5-6; CDR3 protein: CASSSHRGGSYNEQFF
J gene: TRBJ1-2; V gene: TRBV28; CDR3 protein: CASSFPGVQSYTF
J gene: TRBJ2-5; V gene: TRBV5-4; CDR3 protein: CASGASGPFSRETQYF
J gene: TRBJ1-1; V gene: TRBV29-1; CDR3 protein: CSVEVWGGAEAFF
J gene: TRBJ2-3; V gene: TRBV10-3; CDR3 protein: CAIGASGTSTDTQYF
J gene: TRBJ2-3; V gene: TRBV7-3; CDR3 protein: CASSLTGQGAKSDTQYF
J gene: TRBJ2-5; V gene: TRBV10-1; CDR3 protein: CASSVGRGQTQYF
J gene: TRBJ2-5; V gene: TRBV19; CDR3 protein: CASTPSGAGAQETQYF
J gene: TRBJ2-4; V gene: TRBV27; CDR3 protein: CASSPLAGVGNIQYF
J gene: TRBJ2-1; V gene: TRBV19; CDR3 protein: CASSIEGGDFNEQFF
J gene: TRBJ2-3; V gene: TRBV5-1; CDR3 protein: CASSLGLGRERFTDTQYF
J gene: TRBJ2-5; V gene: TRBV7-2; CDR3 protein: CASSPRGAGLETQYF
J gene: TRBJ2-5; V gene: TRBV4-1; CDR3 protein: CASSQEYEETQYF
J gene: TRBJ2-7; V gene: TRBV7-2; CDR3 protein: CASSLYMAGSDEQYF
J gene: TRBJ2-4; V gene: TRBV10-3; CDR3 protein: CAMRGLPLAKNIQYF
J gene: TRBJ2-4; V gene: TRBV4-1; CDR3 protein: CASSPLPDRPLAKNIQYF
J gene: TRBJ1-4; V gene: TRBV7-8; CDR3 protein: CASSLAVATNEKLFF
J gene: TRBJ1-5; V gene: TRBV30; CDR3 protein: CAWTPGGASDQPQHF
J gene: TRBJ1-1; V gene: TRBV28; CDR3 protein: CASSFLQGNTEAFF
J gene: TRBJ2-4; V gene: TRBV30; CDR3 protein: CAWSRSRDPTYF
J gene: TRBJ1-2; V gene: TRBV6-4; CDR3 protein: CASRPQPGDRDGYTF
J gene: TRBJ1-5; V gene: TRBV27; CDR3 protein: CASSPGQDNQPQHF